The clone carrying this T cell receptor (beta chain) appeared a single time. The sample belongs to a study of blood T cell repertoires in COVID-19. Background on the study: Sites in the United States, Italy and Spain provided acute and convalescent COVID-19 samples. From T cells, B-cell-depleted T cells, or PBMCs came the material, which was cDNA or gDNA.

The CDR3 has 15 amino acids. Trimming removed 4 bases from V and 5 bases from J; junction bases left unmatched: 10. Germline lookup yields CDR1 LGHDT and CDR2 YNNKEL (reference sequence). In the study's own analysis: Researchers report that nucleated cell counts were estimated from reference gene primer amplification. Some clones are missing from TCRdb's copy, which holds only in-frame ones; the method was immunoSEQ multiplex PCR. That table furnishes V, J and clone size, whereas the DNA furnished D and trimming. The repertoire holds about 200,000 clones, with under 95% as singletons. This sequence originates from a man younger than 45 with acute or convalescent COVID-19. Sequenced sample: peripheral blood. The rearrangement links TRBV3-1 (or the pseudogene TRBV3-2) to TRBJ2-5, with TRBD2 matching 7 bases. CDR3 in amino acids: CASSPSGLSRETQYF. CDR3 DNA: TGTGCCAGCAGCCCTAGCGGACTATCTCGTGAGACCCAGTACTTC.